A selection of T cell receptor beta chains follows, all from one sample in a study of CD8 T cells in ankylosing spondylitis. TCRdb independently ran MiXCR on the 5' RACE reads; one entry per CDR3 protein. The sample has 300,000 to 350,000 distinct CDR3 sequences; approximately 10% are singletons. Sequencing used blood, either unsorted or a sorted T cell fraction (not recorded which). The source of these receptors is a female donor with ankylosing spondylitis or in good health (not recorded which). CDR3s include the opening cysteine and the closing phenylalanine or tryptophan. D genes are given only for firm matches. The size field is filled for only some rows; it gives once, few, many or a size class.

CDR3aa	CDR3nt	d_gene	j_gene	v_gene	abundance
CASSSTTGGGEQYF	TGCGCCAGCAGCTCCACGACAGGGGGCGGCGAGCAGTACTTC	TRBD1	TRBJ2-7	TRBV5-1	many
CASSLGQRSSYNEQFF	TGCGCCAGCAGCTTGGGCCAGCGGTCCTCCTACAATGAGCAGTTCTTC	NA	TRBJ2-1	TRBV5-1	many
CASSKYQETQYF	TGTGCCAGCAGCAAGTACCAAGAGACCCAGTACTTC	NA	TRBJ2-5	TRBV7-2	many
CASSLLGTATTGELFF	TGTGCCAGCAGCTTATTGGGGACGGCGACCACCGGGGAGCTGTTTTTT	NA	TRBJ2-2	TRBV7-9	many
CASSQWQGRSETQYF	TGTGCCAGCAGCCAGTGGCAGGGGCGCAGCGAGACCCAGTACTTC	NA	TRBJ2-5	TRBV14	NA
CASSRQGGETQYF	TGCGCCAGCAGCAGACAGGGCGGGGAGACCCAGTACTTC	TRBD1	TRBJ2-5	TRBV5-1	few
CASSYGSYEQYF	TGTGCCAGCAGTTACGGATCCTACGAGCAGTACTTC	NA	TRBJ2-7	TRBV12-3/TRBV12-4	many
CASRGFQSYEQYF	TGTGCCAGCAGGGGGTTTCAGTCCTACGAGCAGTACTTC	NA	TRBJ2-7	TRBV6-6	few
CASKRAGGGLEQYF	TGTGCCAGCAAACGAGCGGGAGGTGGGCTCGAGCAGTACTTC	TRBD2	TRBJ2-7	TRBV28	many
CSARDQGNTEAFF	TGCAGTGCTAGAGATCAGGGGAACACTGAAGCTTTCTTT	NA	TRBJ1-1	TRBV20-1	many
CASSSREESNQPQHF	TGTGCCAGCAGCTCCAGGGAAGAAAGCAATCAGCCCCAGCATTTT	NA	TRBJ1-5	TRBV7-8	NA
CASSRTNTPMKEDTQYF	TGCGCCAGCAGCCGAACCAATACACCCATGAAAGAAGATACGCAGTATTTT	NA	TRBJ2-3	TRBV4-3	many
CAIREGGDSGETQYF	TGTGCCATCCGTGAGGGGGGCGATAGTGGAGAGACCCAGTACTTC	NA	TRBJ2-5	TRBV28	few
CASSGHLNTEAFF	TGCGCCAGTTCGGGACATTTGAACACTGAAGCTTTCTTT	NA	TRBJ1-1	TRBV5-1	many
CASSQDWGTSAQYF	TGTGCCAGCAGCCAAGATTGGGGGACTAGTGCACAGTACTTC	TRBD2	TRBJ2-5	TRBV4-2	NA
CASSPPMGENNEQFF	TGTGCCAGCTCACCCCCCATGGGGGAGAACAATGAGCAGTTCTTC	NA	TRBJ2-1	TRBV18	many
CASSRGLSSYEQYF	TGTGCCAGCAGTCGCGGGTTGAGCTCCTACGAGCAGTACTTC	NA	TRBJ2-7	TRBV6-1	many
CASSPPSRYEQYF	TGTGCCAGCTCACCACCAAGCAGGTACGAGCAGTACTTC	NA	TRBJ2-7	TRBV18	few
CASSFRGPQPQHF	TGTGCCAGCAGTTTTCGAGGTCCACAGCCCCAGCATTTT	NA	TRBJ1-5	TRBV28	many
CSASGEFASMTFSYNEQFF	TGCAGTGCTAGTGGGGAGTTTGCATCGATGACCTTCTCCTACAATGAGCAGTTCTTC	NA	TRBJ2-1	TRBV20-1	many
CASRFPVAGGASEQFF	TGTGCCAGCAGATTCCCCGTGGCGGGAGGAGCAAGTGAGCAGTTCTTC	TRBD2	TRBJ2-1	TRBV28	NA
CASSLIQGGGGEQFF	TGTGCCAGCAGCCTTATCCAGGGCGGTGGTGGGGAGCAGTTCTTC	NA	TRBJ2-1	TRBV7-2	NA